These T cell receptor beta chains were read from a single sample in a study of shared T cell receptors in the human thymus. The data were produced by immunoSEQ multiplex PCR, yet TCRdb's version contains in-frame clones alone and is incomplete. The data show some 720,000 clones, around nine tenths seen once. This sample also appeared in a second study, on human thymus T cells.

The specimen sequenced was thymocytes. The receptors derive from a boy younger than two with a congenital heart defect. The CDR3 runs from the conserved cysteine through the conserved F or W. The order of the fields is V gene, D gene, clone size, J gene, CDR3 protein, CDR3 DNA. A D gene is named only where the DNA matches it firmly. A clone size is listed for some rows: how often the clone was seen (once, few, many), or a class if it is expanded.

V gene: TRBV29-1; D gene: NA; clone size: NA; J gene: TRBJ2-3; CDR3 protein: CSVDVGDYTDTQYF; CDR3 DNA: TGCAGCGTTGATGTGGGAGACTACACAGATACGCAGTATTTT
V gene: TRBV25-1; D gene: NA; clone size: NA; J gene: TRBJ1-1; CDR3 protein: CASSDPTGVEAFF; CDR3 DNA: TGTGCCAGCAGTGACCCGACGGGGGTGGAAGCTTTCTTT
V gene: TRBV7-2; D gene: TRBD2; clone size: NA; J gene: TRBJ2-3; CDR3 protein: CASSLRGESSTDTQYF; CDR3 DNA: TGTGCCAGCAGCTTACGGGGGGAATCTAGCACAGATACGCAGTATTTT
V gene: TRBV5-4; D gene: TRBD2; clone size: NA; J gene: TRBJ2-1; CDR3 protein: CASSRADKSGGSYNEQFF; CDR3 DNA: TGTGCCAGCAGCAGGGCCGATAAGAGCGGGGGCTCCTACAATGAGCAGTTCTTC
V gene: TRBV2; D gene: NA; clone size: NA; J gene: TRBJ1-3; CDR3 protein: CASSEQGRPGNTIYF; CDR3 DNA: TGTGCCAGCAGTGAGCAGGGAAGGCCCGGAAACACCATATATTTT
V gene: TRBV11-2; D gene: TRBD2; clone size: once; J gene: TRBJ2-7; CDR3 protein: CASSLRLANSYEQYF; CDR3 DNA: TGTGCCAGCAGCTTACGACTAGCGAACTCCTACGAGCAGTACTTC
V gene: TRBV2; D gene: TRBD1; clone size: NA; J gene: TRBJ2-1; CDR3 protein: CASRDRAYNEQFF; CDR3 DNA: TGTGCCAGCCGAGACAGGGCGTACAATGAGCAGTTCTTC
V gene: TRBV28; D gene: TRBD1; clone size: NA; J gene: TRBJ2-3; CDR3 protein: CASSTGGQGVKDTQYF; CDR3 DNA: TGTGCCAGCAGTACGGGCGGACAGGGGGTGAAAGATACGCAGTATTTT
V gene: TRBV9; D gene: NA; clone size: NA; J gene: TRBJ1-2; CDR3 protein: CASSPPIGDYGYTF; CDR3 DNA: TGTGCCAGCAGCCCCCCGATAGGGGACTATGGCTACACCTTC
V gene: TRBV9; D gene: TRBD2; clone size: NA; J gene: TRBJ2-7; CDR3 protein: CASSVGEGSDHEQYF; CDR3 DNA: TGTGCCAGCAGCGTAGGGGAGGGATCAGACCACGAGCAGTACTTC
V gene: TRBV19; D gene: NA; clone size: few; J gene: TRBJ1-5; CDR3 protein: CASSEKPRGQPQHF; CDR3 DNA: TGTGCCAGTAGTGAGAAGCCTCGGGGTCAGCCCCAGCATTTT
V gene: TRBV7-9; D gene: TRBD1; clone size: few; J gene: TRBJ2-5; CDR3 protein: CASSLTGGQETQYF; CDR3 DNA: TGTGCCAGCAGCCTAACAGGGGGCCAGGAGACCCAGTACTTC
V gene: TRBV1; D gene: NA; clone size: NA; J gene: TRBJ2-3; CDR3 protein: CTSSQDSRQEFTDTQYF; CDR3 DNA: TGCACCAGCAGCCAAGATTCCCGACAGGAATTCACAGATACGCAGTATTTT
V gene: TRBV27; D gene: NA; clone size: NA; J gene: TRBJ2-2; CDR3 protein: CASSLFPGLVGELFF; CDR3 DNA: TGTGCCAGCAGTTTATTTCCAGGTTTGGTCGGGGAGCTGTTTTTT